These 15 T cell receptor beta chains were sequenced from one sample in a study of beta chain features in type 1 diabetes. Sequenced material consisted of expressed TCRB transcripts (all of the isolated RNA was reverse transcribed). Using immunoSEQ multiplex PCR, the repertoire was profiled, and TCRdb retains in-frame clones only, with some absent. This sample has 900,000 or so clones, with roughly a sixth found just once. Sequenced: naive CD4+ T cells from blood. These TCRs come from a young woman in good health.

The genes are TRBV19 and TRBJ2-5, with D possibly TRBD2 on 6 matching bases. Trimming pared 3 bases from V and 2 bases from J, leaving 13 bases between. CDR3 length equals 15 residues. Germline V gives CDR1 LNHDA, CDR2 SQIVND (reference sequence). The CDR3 region is CASSIGDWRQETQYF. The DNA of the CDR3 is TGTGCCAGTAGTATCGGGGACTGGCGGCAAGAGACCCAGTACTTC. Supplemented by reference TRBV19 and TRBJ2-5, the full variable domain reads DGGITQSPKYLFRKEGQNVTLSCEQNLNHDAMYWYRQDPGQGLRLIYYSQIVNDFQKGDIAEGYSVSREKKESFPLTVTSAQKNPTAFYLCASSIGDWRQETQYFGPGTRLLVL.

This clone was seen a few times. The chain employs TRBV5-1 and TRBJ2-1, with TRBD2 matching 14 bases. The CDR3 has 15 residues. Per the germline V gene, CDR1 is SGHRS and CDR2 is YFSETQ. V trimming: 4 bases; J trimming: 7 bases; junction bases outside the gene matches: 4. CDR3 bases: TGCGCCAGCAGCGCCGGGACTAGCGGGAGTAATGAGCAGTTCTTC. Translated, it gives CASSAGTSGSNEQFF.

The rearrangement links TRBV7-6 to TRBJ2-3; D is ambiguous. Germline V gives CDR1 SGHVS, CDR2 FNYEAQ. The germline V and J ends were trimmed by 1 base and 0 bases, with 11 bases remaining between them. The CDR3 loop spans 16 amino acids. CDR3 loop: CASSLEWVTSTDTQYF. The CDR3 nucleotides are TGTGCCAGCAGCTTAGAATGGGTCACTAGCACAGATACGCAGTATTTT. Drawing the rest from reference TRBV7-6 and TRBJ2-3, the complete variable domain is GAGVSQSPRYKVTKRGQDVALRCDPISGHVSLYWYRQALGQGPEFLTYFNYEAQQDKSGLPNDRFSAERPEGSISTLTIQRTEQRDSAMYRCASSLEWVTSTDTQYFGPGTRLTVL.

This clone has just a few counts. The chain employs TRBV19 and TRBJ2-7; D may be TRBD2 (6 bases). The CDR3 loop spans 15 amino acids. The V and J ends lost 3 bases and 4 bases respectively, with 16 bases between them. Germline assignment: CDR1 LNHDA and CDR2 SQIVND (reference sequence). The CDR3 DNA follows: TGTGCCAGTAGTATTGACGGGAGTTTCGGTTACGAGCAGTACTTC. The encoded protein is CASSIDGSFGYEQYF.

This clone was seen a few times. V gene TRBV27 combines with J gene TRBJ2-1; TRBD2 agrees at 16 bases. V lost 5 bases and J lost 8; bases outside the gene matches: 18. The germline V gene has CDR1 MNHEY and CDR2 SMNVEV (reference sequence). This CDR3 comprises 20 residues. The CDR3 spells CASSPKQTAGTSGRAYEQFF. The DNA for the CDR3 is TGTGCCAGCAGTCCGAAACAAACCGCCGGGACTAGCGGGAGGGCGTATGAGCAGTTCTTC.

V is TRBV2 and J is TRBJ1-1; possible D gene TRBD1, 5 bases. CDR1 and CDR2 from the germline V gene are SNHLY and FYNNEI. The CDR3 is 14 amino acids. V lost 10 bases, J lost 0 bases, and 15 bases lay in between. The CDR3 DNA is TGTGCCACCTGTCAGTCGACAGTGAACACTGAAGCTTTCTTT. Protein sequence: CATCQSTVNTEAFF.

Only a few counts were recorded for this clone. The rearrangement joins TRBV4-3 to TRBJ2-1; TRBD2 aligns across 8 bases. The CDR3 has 17 amino acids. V lost 4 bases to trimming and J lost 6 bases; unmatched junction nucleotides: 14. In germline, CDR1 is LGHNA, CDR2 YSLEER. CDR3 nucleotides: TGCGCCAGCAGCCTCCCCCGGCAGAGCGGGAGCGGCAATGAGCAGTTCTTC. It is translated as CASSLPRQSGSGNEQFF.

This clone has at least ten counts. This chain connects TRBV21-1 to TRBJ2-4; TRBD2, the table's D call, lacks a check against the DNA. TRBV21-1 is a recognized pseudogene. The CDR3 length is 14 residues. CDR3 residues: CANRDCVAKNIQYF. In DNA form, the CDR3 reads TGTGCCAACCGGGACTGCGTAGCCAAAAACATTCAGTACTTC.

J is TRBJ2-3 and V is TRBV7-9; D unresolved. Per germline, CDR1 SEHNR and CDR2 FQNEAQ (reference sequence). Trimming removed 0 bases at V and 0 bases at J, with 4 bases between. This CDR3 region has 14 residues. CDR3 in DNA: TGTGCCAGCAGCTTAGCCGTCAGCACAGATACGCAGTATTTT. This translates into CASSLAVSTDTQYF.

This clone has more than one count but fewer than ten. Other nucleotide sequences in the sample specify the same CDR3. In DNA form, the CDR3 reads TGTGCCAGCAGTTTTGACAGGGACTATGGCTACACCTTC. This sequence encodes CASSFDRDYGYTF. The chain links TRBV7-2 to TRBJ1-2; 7 positions agree with TRBD1. Germline CDR1 SGHTA, CDR2 FQGNSA. J was trimmed by 3 bases and V by 6 bases; bases with no gene match: 4. The CDR3 loop spans 13 amino acids.

Of note for this clone: A junction boundary mismatches the germline segment, possibly from a read error. The CDR3 nucleotides read TGTGCCAGCAGTGAAGGGGGACGACAGGTAGCTGAGTTC. Its protein product is CASSEGGRQVAEF. The chain couples TRBV25-1 to TRBJ2-7; weak D call: TRBD1 (6 bases). CDR1 is MGHDK, CDR2 SYGVNS, per germline. The CDR3 sequence is 13 residues long.

V and J are TRBV9 and TRBJ1-2; TRBD1 aligns across 7 bases. Losses at the gene ends were 4 bases for V and 8 bases for J; bases not matched to a gene: 8. CDR3 size: 13 residues. Germline-derived CDR1 and CDR2 are SGDLS and YYNGEE. The CDR3 is CASSNRDSGGYTF. CDR3 bases: TGTGCCAGCAGCAACCGGGACAGCGGGGGCTACACCTTC.

Details on this clone: The junction shows a germline mismatch at one end, possibly a read error. The chain combines TRBV11-2 with TRBJ1-5, with D uncertain. Germline lookup yields CDR1 SGHAT and CDR2 FQNNGV. The CDR3 totals 13 residues. The CDR3 region is CASSQVGNQPQHF. CDR3 DNA: TGCGCCAGCAGCCAAGTGGGGAATCAGCCCCAGCATTTT. Drawing the rest from reference TRBV11-2 and TRBJ1-5, the complete variable domain is EAGVAQSPRYKIIEKRQSVAFWCNPISGHATLYWYQQILGQGPKLLIQFQNNGVVDDSQLPKDRFSAERLKGVDSTLKIQPAKLEDSAVYLCASSQVGNQPQHFGDGTRLSIL.

The table lists this clone with a few counts. V and J are TRBV28 and TRBJ2-1, with TRBD2 matching 11 bases. The CDR3 covers 16 residues. The V gene end was trimmed by 6 bases and the J gene end by 5 bases; junction bases not matched to a gene: 9. CDR1 is MDHEN, CDR2 SYDVKM, per germline. The CDR3: CASRSRGTSGNNEQFF. CDR3 in DNA: TGTGCCAGCAGATCGAGGGGGACTAGCGGAAACAATGAGCAGTTCTTC.

The chain employs TRBV7-9 and TRBJ2-1, with D tentatively TRBD1 (6 bases). V was clipped by 4 bases and J by 0 bases, with 19 bases between them. Per the germline V gene, CDR1 is SEHNR and CDR2 is FQNEAQ (reference sequence). CDR3 length: 18 amino acids. CDR3 in DNA: TGTGCCAGCAGCTCGAGGGGGACACGGAAGAGCTCCTACAATGAGCAGTTCTTC. Translating it yields CASSSRGTRKSSYNEQFF. Using reference TRBV7-9 and TRBJ2-1 for the parts outside the CDR3, the full variable domain is DTGVSQNPRHKITKRGQNVTFRCDPISEHNRLYWYRQTLGQGPEFLTYFQNEAQLEKSRLLSDRFSAERPKGSFSTLEIQRTEQGDSAMYLCASSSRGTRKSSYNEQFFGPGTRLTVL.